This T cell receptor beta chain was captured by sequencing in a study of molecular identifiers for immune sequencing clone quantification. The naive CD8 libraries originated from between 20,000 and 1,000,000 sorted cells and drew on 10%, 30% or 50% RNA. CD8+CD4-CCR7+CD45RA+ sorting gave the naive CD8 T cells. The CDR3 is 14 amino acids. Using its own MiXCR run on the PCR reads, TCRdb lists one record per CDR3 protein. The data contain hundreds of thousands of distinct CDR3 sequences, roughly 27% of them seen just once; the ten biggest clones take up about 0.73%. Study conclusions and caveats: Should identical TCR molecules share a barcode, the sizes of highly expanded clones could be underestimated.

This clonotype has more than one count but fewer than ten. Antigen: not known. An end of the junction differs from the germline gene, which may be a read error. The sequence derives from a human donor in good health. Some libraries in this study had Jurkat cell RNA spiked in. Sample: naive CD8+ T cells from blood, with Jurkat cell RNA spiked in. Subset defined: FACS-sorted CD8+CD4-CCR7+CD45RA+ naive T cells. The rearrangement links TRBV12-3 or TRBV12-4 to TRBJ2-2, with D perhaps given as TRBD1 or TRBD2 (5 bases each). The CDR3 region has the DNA TGTGCCAGCAGTTTGGGGACGAACGCCGGGGAGCTGTTTTTT. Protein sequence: CASSLGTNAGELFF.